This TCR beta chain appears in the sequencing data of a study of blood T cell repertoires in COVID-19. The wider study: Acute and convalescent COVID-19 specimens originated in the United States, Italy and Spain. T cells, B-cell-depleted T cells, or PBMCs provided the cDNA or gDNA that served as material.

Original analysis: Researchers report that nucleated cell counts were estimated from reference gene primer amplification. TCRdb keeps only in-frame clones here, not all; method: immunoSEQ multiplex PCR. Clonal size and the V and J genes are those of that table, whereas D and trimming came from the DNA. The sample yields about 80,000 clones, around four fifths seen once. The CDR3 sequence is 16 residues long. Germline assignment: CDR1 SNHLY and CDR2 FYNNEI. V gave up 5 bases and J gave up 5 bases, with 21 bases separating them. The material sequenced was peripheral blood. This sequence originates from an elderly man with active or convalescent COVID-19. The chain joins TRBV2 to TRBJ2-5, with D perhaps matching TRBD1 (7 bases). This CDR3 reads CASSFDRAVAGETQYF. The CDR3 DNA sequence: TGTGCCAGCAGTTTTGACAGGGCAGTTGCGGGGGAGACCCAGTACTTC.